A selection of T cell receptor beta chains follows, all from one sample in a study of OX40 agonist ivuxolimab in advanced cancers. The protocol was immunoSEQ multiplex PCR, while the TCRdb copy is restricted to in-frame clones and leaves out a portion. The table shows about 100,000 clones, with about 89% occurring only once. Sequencing used CD4+ or CD8+ T cells sorted from blood, obtained in a trial of the OX40 agonist ivuxolimab. The receptors come from an adult with an advanced solid tumor such as melanoma, head and neck, liver or kidney cancer. The CDR3 runs from the conserved cysteine through the conserved F or W. D genes are given only for firm matches. The listing skips clone size in some rows; elsewhere it reads once, few, many or a size class.

d_call,j_call,clone_size,v_call,cdr3_aa,cdr3_nt
NA,TRBJ2-3,NA,TRBV5-1,CASSLNLAGSTDTQYF,TGCGCCAGCAGCCTAAACTTGGCAGGCAGCACAGATACGCAGTATTTT
TRBD2,TRBJ2-3,NA,TRBV7-2,CASSLQGLGSTDTQYF,TGTGCCAGCAGCTTACAGGGACTAGGGAGCACAGATACGCAGTATTTT
TRBD2,TRBJ2-3,NA,TRBV29-1,CSVEGLAGDYSADTQYF,TGCAGCGTTGAGGGGCTAGCGGGAGACTATAGCGCAGATACGCAGTATTTT
TRBD1,TRBJ1-1,NA,TRBV11-3,CASSYRGLNTEAFF,TGTGCCAGCAGTTACAGGGGGCTGAACACTGAAGCTTTCTTT
NA,TRBJ1-3,NA,TRBV5-4,CASSRETNSGNTIYF,TGTGCCAGCAGCCGGGAAACGAACTCTGGAAACACCATATATTTT
TRBD1,TRBJ2-6,NA,TRBV30,CAWSNSDRGLGANVLTF,TGTGCCTGGAGTAACTCCGACAGGGGGCTGGGGGCCAACGTCCTGACTTTC
TRBD1,TRBJ2-2,once,TRBV25-1,CASSDRARGRTGELFF,TGTGCCAGCAGTGACCGGGCCAGGGGGCGAACCGGGGAGCTGTTTTTT
NA,TRBJ2-2,NA,TRBV11-2,CASSLSTYRELFF,TGTGCCAGCAGCTTATCTACCTACCGGGAGCTGTTTTTT
TRBD1,TRBJ2-7,NA,TRBV5-1,CASSTGQGSYEQYF,TGCGCCAGCAGCACCGGACAGGGGTCCTACGAGCAGTACTTC
TRBD1,TRBJ1-6,few,TRBV6-1,CASKIETGENSPLHF,TGTGCCAGCAAGATCGAGACAGGGGAGAATTCACCCCTCCACTTT
NA,TRBJ1-2,NA,TRBV19,CASSIDPTRAGDGYTF,TGTGCCAGTAGTATAGATCCTACCCGGGCCGGAGATGGCTACACCTTC
NA,TRBJ2-7,NA,TRBV30,CAWGGNYEQYF,TGTGCCTGGGGGGGGAACTACGAGCAGTACTTC
NA,TRBJ2-7,NA,TRBV7-9,CASSLKGSGKQYF,TGTGCCAGCAGCTTAAAAGGGTCTGGGAAGCAGTACTTC
TRBD1,TRBJ1-1,once,TRBV2,CASSVQGGAFF,TGTGCCAGCAGTGTACAGGGGGGAGCTTTCTTT
TRBD2,TRBJ2-2,NA,TRBV5-1,CASSLVSGGSNTGELFF,TGCGCCAGCAGCTTGGTTTCGGGGGGATCGAACACCGGGGAGCTGTTTTTT
NA,TRBJ2-7,NA,TRBV5-4,CASSLAASDTYEQYF,TGTGCCAGCAGCTTGGCGGCTAGCGATACCTACGAGCAGTACTTC
NA,TRBJ2-1,NA,TRBV30,CAWSQPGPYNEQFF,TGTGCCTGGAGCCAACCCGGACCTTACAATGAGCAGTTCTTC
TRBD1,TRBJ2-4,NA,TRBV28,CASSSQRDRVGNIQYF,TGTGCCAGCAGTTCACAACGCGACAGGGTCGGAAACATTCAGTACTTC
TRBD1,TRBJ2-7,NA,TRBV6-1,CASSVRGQGTYEQYF,TGTGCCAGCAGTGTGAGGGGACAGGGTACCTACGAGCAGTACTTC
NA,TRBJ2-1,NA,TRBV7-2,CASSRSGQINEQFF,TGTGCCAGCAGCCGGAGCGGACAGATTAATGAGCAGTTCTTC
TRBD1,TRBJ1-5,NA,TRBV27,CASSLDRAGQPQHF,TGTGCCAGCAGCTTGGACAGGGCAGGGCAGCCCCAGCATTTT
NA,TRBJ1-1,NA,TRBV5-1,CASSPGVGTEAFF,TGCGCCAGCTCTCCGGGGGTTGGTACTGAAGCTTTCTTT
NA,TRBJ2-7,NA,TRBV5-1,CASSPGADYEQYF,TGCGCCAGCAGCCCCGGGGCGGACTACGAGCAGTACTTC
TRBD1,TRBJ1-1,NA,TRBV30,CALIWRTGVTEAFF,TGTGCCCTCATCTGGCGAACAGGGGTGACTGAAGCTTTCTTT
TRBD1,TRBJ2-5,NA,TRBV30,CAWTTGVETQYF,TGTGCCTGGACTACAGGGGTCGAGACCCAGTACTTC
TRBD2,TRBJ2-5,NA,TRBV19,CASSRLAGAYETQYF,TGTGCCAGTAGTAGGCTAGCGGGAGCGTATGAGACCCAGTACTTC
NA,TRBJ2-3,NA,TRBV10-3,CASGNTGDTQYF,TGTGCCAGTGGGAATACGGGAGATACGCAGTATTTT
NA,TRBJ1-1,NA,TRBV19,CASSIGTVNTEAFF,TGTGCCAGTAGTATCGGGACGGTGAACACTGAAGCTTTCTTT
TRBD1,TRBJ2-5,NA,TRBV7-8,CASESTGALGETQYF,TGTGCCAGCGAGAGTACAGGGGCTTTGGGGGAGACCCAGTACTTC
TRBD2,TRBJ2-7,NA,TRBV5-1,CASSLASGYEQYF,TGCGCCAGCAGCTTGGCTAGCGGCTACGAGCAGTACTTC
TRBD2,TRBJ2-5,NA,TRBV7-3,CASSSTSDPGETQYF,TGTGCCAGCAGCTCCACTAGCGATCCAGGGGAGACCCAGTACTTC
NA,TRBJ2-1,NA,TRBV19,CASSIDGTGEQFF,TGTGCCAGTAGTATAGACGGGACCGGGGAGCAGTTCTTC
TRBD1,TRBJ1-2,once,TRBV5-1,CASSSQPQGMIPTSYGYTF,TGCGCCAGCAGCTCCCAGCCACAGGGGATGATTCCTACCTCGTATGGCTACACCTTC
NA,TRBJ1-6,NA,TRBV5-4,CASSLAGGTGAGSPLHF,TGTGCCAGCAGCTTGGCGGGAGGTACGGGGGCAGGTTCACCCCTCCACTTT
TRBD2,TRBJ2-3,NA,TRBV9,CASSVDVAGGRDTQYF,TGTGCCAGCAGCGTAGACGTAGCGGGGGGCCGTGATACGCAGTATTTT
TRBD2,TRBJ2-1,NA,TRBV5-1,CASRNSGSLHAEQFF,TGCGCCAGCAGGAATAGCGGGAGCCTCCATGCTGAGCAGTTCTTC
NA,TRBJ2-1,once,TRBV5-1,CASSLGWNNEQFF,TGCGCCAGCAGCTTGGGGTGGAACAATGAGCAGTTCTTC
NA,TRBJ1-4,NA,TRBV28,CATLEGKLFF,TGTGCCACCTTGGAGGGAAAACTGTTTTTT
NA,TRBJ1-2,NA,TRBV28,CASSRVNYGYTF,TGTGCCAGCAGCAGGGTGAACTATGGCTACACCTTC
TRBD2,TRBJ2-7,NA,TRBV11-2,CASSLGLGGTTYEQYF,TGTGCCAGCAGCTTAGGTTTAGGAGGGACTACCTACGAGCAGTACTTC
TRBD1,TRBJ2-2,NA,TRBV19,CASSSGTGGSGELFF,TGTGCCAGTAGTTCCGGGACAGGGGGCTCCGGGGAGCTGTTTTTT
NA,TRBJ1-2,few,TRBV10-3,CAIRNDHLVTF,TGTGCCATCAGGAATGACCACCTTGTCACCTTC
NA,TRBJ2-3,NA,TRBV2,CASSNSRVKDTQYF,TGTGCCAGCAGTAACTCAAGGGTCAAAGATACGCAGTATTTT